Reported below is one T cell receptor (beta chain). Different DNA sequences within this sample yield the same CDR3. The CDR3 is made up of 16 amino acids. Germline V CDR1 and CDR2: LNHNV, YYDKDF (reference sequence). V shed 0 bases and J shed 1 base, with 12 bases lying between them. These data are taken from a study of blood T cell repertoires in COVID-19. Profiling relied on immunoSEQ multiplex PCR, and the TCRdb table lists in-frame clones only, not all of them. The table records tens of thousands of clones, around 87% of them present only once. The chain employs TRBV15 and TRBJ1-1; maybe TRBD1 (5 bases). Sequencing was carried out using peripheral blood. This TCR came from a human donor in a cohort sampled during active COVID-19. The CDR3 sequence: CATSRDLGTGNTEAFF. CDR3 sequence (DNA): TGTGCCACCAGCAGAGATTTAGGAACAGGGAACACTGAAGCTTTCTTT.